A selection of T cell receptor beta chains follows, all from one sample in a study of cytomegalovirus exposure and HLA in healthy donors. The protocol was immunoSEQ multiplex PCR, while the TCRdb copy is restricted to in-frame clones and leaves out a portion. The top ten hold approximately 2.9% of the sample, which has more than 120,000 clones, 65% to 90% seen once. The sequencing input was PBMCs. Receptors originate from a woman in her 30s in good health and CMV-seronegative. Both conserved end residues are part of each CDR3. D genes are given only for firm matches. Not all rows give a size; the values are once, few, many and, for expanded clones, a class.

len | j_gene | d_gene | v_gene | abundance | CDR3aa | CDR3nt
14 | TRBJ2-3 | . | TRBV5-1 | . | CASSLAVGTDTQYF | TGCGCCAGCAGCTTGGCCGTCGGGACAGATACGCAGTATTTT
17 | TRBJ1-3 | TRBD1 | TRBV30 | . | CAGRRDRGLGSGNTIYF | TGTGCCGGGCGCCGGGACAGAGGATTGGGCTCTGGAAACACCATATATTTT
14 | TRBJ2-7 | TRBD2 | TRBV7-6 | . | CASSLSAGTYEQYF | TGTGCCAGCAGCTTATCAGCGGGGACTTACGAGCAGTACTTC
11 | TRBJ2-7 | . | TRBV7-9 | . | CASSSAYEQYF | TGTGCCAGCAGCTCCGCCTACGAGCAGTACTTC
15 | TRBJ2-1 | TRBD1 | TRBV6-1 | . | CASSGQGADYNEQFF | TGTGCCAGCAGCGGACAGGGGGCAGACTACAATGAGCAGTTCTTC
16 | TRBJ1-4 | . | TRBV5-4 | . | CASSAEGGGANEKLFF | TGTGCCAGCAGCGCCGAGGGTGGGGGGGCTAATGAAAAACTGTTTTTT
13 | TRBJ2-1 | TRBD2 | TRBV11-2 | . | CASNLAGAWEQFF | TGTGCCAGCAACCTAGCGGGAGCTTGGGAGCAGTTCTTC
15 | TRBJ2-5 | TRBD2 | TRBV27 | . | CASSLGTSGQETQYF | TGTGCCAGCAGTCTCGGGACTAGCGGACAAGAGACCCAGTACTTC
12 | TRBJ2-1 | TRBD1 | TRBV9 | few | CASSGRQGAKFF | TGTGCCAGCAGCGGGCGACAGGGGGCGAAGTTCTTC
12 | TRBJ1-2 | . | TRBV6-6 | . | CASRGGGYGYTF | TGTGCCAGCAGGGGAGGTGGCTATGGCTACACCTTC
15 | TRBJ2-7 | TRBD2 | TRBV6-6 | . | CASSYGSGSPHEQYF | TGTGCCAGCAGTTACGGTAGCGGGAGCCCTCACGAGCAGTACTTC
13 | TRBJ2-1 | TRBD2 | TRBV4-3 | . | CASSQDGGDEQFF | TGCGCCAGCAGCCAAGATGGGGGGGATGAGCAGTTCTTC
13 | TRBJ2-5 | . | TRBV6-6 | . | CAASARGSETQYF | TGTGCCGCTAGCGCGCGGGGCAGCGAGACCCAGTACTTC
17 | TRBJ2-1 | TRBD2 | TRBV15 | . | CATSREAGGWLYNEQFF | TGTGCCACCAGCAGAGAGGCGGGAGGGTGGTTGTACAATGAGCAGTTCTTC
11 | TRBJ2-5 | . | TRBV30 | . | CAWSVGETQYF | TGTGCCTGGAGTGTCGGGGAGACCCAGTACTTC
16 | TRBJ2-7 | TRBD2 | TRBV19 | . | CASSSGGRPSYYEQYF | TGTGCCAGTAGTAGCGGCGGGAGGCCTTCCTACTACGAGCAGTACTTC
15 | TRBJ2-7 | TRBD2 | TRBV11-3 | . | CASSLEPGREGEQYF | TGTGCCAGCAGCTTAGAGCCTGGCAGGGAGGGCGAGCAGTACTTC
14 | TRBJ1-2 | . | TRBV28 | . | CASTEPRGGYGYTF | TGTGCCAGCACCGAACCCAGGGGTGGCTATGGCTACACCTTC
16 | TRBJ2-2 | TRBD1 | TRBV5-1 | . | CASSSKGQENTGELFF | TGCGCCAGCAGCTCGAAGGGACAGGAGAACACCGGGGAGCTGTTTTTT
15 | TRBJ2-5 | TRBD1 | TRBV7-2 | once | CASRLPGGDQETQYF | TGTGCCAGCAGGCTTCCAGGGGGAGACCAAGAGACCCAGTACTTC
13 | TRBJ1-1 | . | TRBV2 | . | CASTGGENTEAFF | TGTGCCAGCACCGGAGGAGAGAACACTGAAGCTTTCTTT
14 | TRBJ1-1 | . | TRBV4-3 | . | CASSQDMRVPEAFF | TGCGCCAGCAGCCAAGATATGAGGGTCCCTGAAGCTTTCTTT
16 | TRBJ2-2 | . | TRBV2 | . | CASRLGANANTGELFF | TGTGCCAGCAGGTTAGGGGCTAACGCGAACACCGGGGAGCTGTTTTTT
16 | TRBJ2-5 | TRBD2 | TRBV9 | . | CASSVDPAGGRGTQYF | TGTGCCAGCAGCGTAGATCCAGCGGGAGGACGGGGGACCCAGTACTTC